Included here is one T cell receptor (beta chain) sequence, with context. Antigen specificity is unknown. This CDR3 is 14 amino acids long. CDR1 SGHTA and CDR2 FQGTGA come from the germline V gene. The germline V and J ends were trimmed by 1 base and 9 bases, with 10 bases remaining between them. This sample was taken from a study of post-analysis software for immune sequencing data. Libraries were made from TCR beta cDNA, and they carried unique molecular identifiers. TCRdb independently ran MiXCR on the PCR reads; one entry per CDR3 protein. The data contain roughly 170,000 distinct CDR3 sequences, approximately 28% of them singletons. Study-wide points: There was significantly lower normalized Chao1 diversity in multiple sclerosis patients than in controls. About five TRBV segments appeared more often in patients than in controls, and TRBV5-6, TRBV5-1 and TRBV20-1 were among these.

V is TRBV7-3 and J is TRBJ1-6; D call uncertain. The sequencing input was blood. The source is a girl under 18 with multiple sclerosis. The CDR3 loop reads CASSLNPGPSPLHF. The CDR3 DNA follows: TGTGCCAGCAGCTTAAACCCAGGACCTTCACCCCTCCACTTT.